This TCR beta chain was profiled in a study of T-cell reconstitution after alpha-beta-depleted transplantation in children. V shed 2 bases and J shed 6 bases, with 9 bases lying between them. The CDR3 is 13 amino acids. Per germline, CDR1 SGHRS and CDR2 YFSETQ. Unique molecular identifiers tagged the TCRbeta library. TCRdb redid the calling of the PCR reads with MiXCR, one entry per CDR3 protein. The repertoire holds 350,000 to 450,000 distinct CDR3 sequences, with roughly 20% as singletons. Sequenced here: PBMCs from the stem cell graft donor, sampled from the stem cell graft. V is TRBV5-1 and J is TRBJ2-1; no clear D gene. The receptor was derived from a human donor who donated a stem cell graft to a child with acute myeloid leukemia. In DNA form, the CDR3 reads TGCGCCAGCAGCTTCCAAGGCGGCAATGAGCAGTTCTTC. This codes for CASSFQGGNEQFF.